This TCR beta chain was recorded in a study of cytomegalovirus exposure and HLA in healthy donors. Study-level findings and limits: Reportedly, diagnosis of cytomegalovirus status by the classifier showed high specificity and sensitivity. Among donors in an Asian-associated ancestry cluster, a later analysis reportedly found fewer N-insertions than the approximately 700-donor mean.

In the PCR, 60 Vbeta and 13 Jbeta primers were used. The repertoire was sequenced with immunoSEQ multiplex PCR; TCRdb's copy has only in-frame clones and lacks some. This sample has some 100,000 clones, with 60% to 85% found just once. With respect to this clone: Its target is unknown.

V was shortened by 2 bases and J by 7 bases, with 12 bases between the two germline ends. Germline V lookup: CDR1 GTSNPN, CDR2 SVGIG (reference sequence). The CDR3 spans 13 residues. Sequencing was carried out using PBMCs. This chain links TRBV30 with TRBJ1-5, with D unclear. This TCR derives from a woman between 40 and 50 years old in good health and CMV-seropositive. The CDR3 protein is CAWSLAGKQPQHF. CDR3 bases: TGTGCCTGGAGTTTGGCAGGAAAGCAGCCCCAGCATTTT.